These 22 T cell receptor beta chains were all obtained from the same sample, sequenced in a study of Ad26.COV2.S vaccination and SARS-CoV-2 variants. TCRdb keeps only in-frame clones here, not all; method: immunoSEQ multiplex PCR. The table lists roughly 100,000 clones, 60% to 85% of them singletons. Here the sequenced sample was peripheral blood, taken after recovery from COVID-19. These receptors all stem from a human donor who had recovered from COVID-19.

This clone was recorded once. CDR3 nucleotides: TGCAGCGTTGAAGTCGGGGGGGAGACCCAGTACTTC. Residues: CSVEVGGETQYF. V is TRBV29-1 and J is TRBJ2-5; 7 positions agree with TRBD2. This CDR3 comprises 12 residues. Trimming removed 1 base from V and 5 bases from J; junction bases left unmatched: 1. Looked up from germline, CDR1 is SQVTM and CDR2 is ANQGSEA.

The chain recombines TRBV6-5 with TRBJ1-2; 9 bases are shared with TRBD1. V lost 6 bases and J lost 8; bases outside the gene matches: 4. Germline CDR1 and CDR2: MNHEY and SVGAGI. The CDR3 extends over 12 amino acids. CDR3 sequence reads: CASSQTGGGYTF. The CDR3 DNA reads TGTGCCAGCAGCCAGACAGGGGGAGGCTACACCTTC.

The V call is TRBV2, the J call TRBJ1-1; TRBD1 matches 9 bases. Germline V gene lookup returns CDR1 SNHLY and CDR2 FYNNEI. The CDR3 runs to 13 residues. V lost 6 bases, J lost 10 bases, and 9 bases stayed unmatched. CDR3 amino acids: CASSAGQDRGAFF. As DNA, the CDR3 is TGTGCCAGCAGCGCGGGACAGGACAGGGGAGCTTTCTTT.

The J gene is TRBJ2-5, the V gene TRBV14; D is unresolved. The CDR3 consists of 17 residues. Germline-derived CDR1 and CDR2 are SGHDN and FVKESK. Between the trimmed V and J ends, which lost 4 bases and 1 base, there was a span of 19 bases. In DNA, the CDR3 is TGTGCCAGCAGCCGAAAACAAGCCTCGGTGGTCCAAGAGACCCAGTACTTC. Its translation is CASSRKQASVVQETQYF. Filled out from reference TRBV14 and TRBJ2-5, the complete variable domain reads EAGVTQFPSHSVIEKGQTVTLRCDPISGHDNLYWYRRVMGKEIKFLLHFVKESKQDESGMPNNRFLAERTGGTYSTLKVQPAELEDSGVYFCASSRKQASVVQETQYFGPGTRLLVL.

The chain joins TRBV27 to TRBJ1-4; 7 positions agree with TRBD1. With 6 bases clipped from V and 0 bases from J, the junction kept 4 bases outside the gene matches. This CDR3 region has 15 residues. CDR1 MNHEY and CDR2 SMNVEV come from the germline V gene (reference sequence). CDR3 residues: CASRKQGATNEKLFF. DNA for the CDR3: TGTGCCAGCAGGAAGCAGGGGGCAACTAATGAAAAACTGTTTTTT.

J is TRBJ1-4 and V is TRBV7-6, with 8 bases that match TRBD1. Trimming cost V 5 bases and J 5 bases; bases outside gene matches: 10. CDR3 size: 16 residues. CDR1 is SGHVS, CDR2 FNYEAQ, per germline. The CDR3 DNA reads as TGTGCCAGCAGCCCAGGACAGGGTCAAAGCAATGAAAAACTGTTTTTT. This gives the protein CASSPGQGQSNEKLFF.

This clone was detected a few times. This rearrangement joins TRBV12-3 or TRBV12-4 to TRBJ2-5; D tentatively fits TRBD1 or TRBD2 (5 bases each). The CDR3 is 12 amino acids. V lost 5 bases and J 3 bases, leaving 7 bases between the germline ends. The CDR3 sequence is CASSGTKETQYF. The CDR3 nucleotides are TGTGCCAGCAGTGGGACCAAAGAGACCCAGTACTTC.

This chain connects TRBV5-1 to TRBJ2-5; D possibly uses TRBD1 or TRBD2 (6 bases each). The germline CDR1 and CDR2 sequences are SGHRS and YFSETQ. Trimming removed 0 bases at V and 2 bases at J, with 11 bases between. The CDR3 is 15 residues long. The DNA for the CDR3 is TGCGCCAGCAGCTTGGATCCGGGGGCGCAAGAGACCCAGTACTTC. As protein: CASSLDPGAQETQYF.

V is TRBV11-1 and J is TRBJ1-6; tentative D call: TRBD1 (5 bases). The length of the CDR3 is 14 residues. V lost 5 bases and J 9 bases, leaving 14 bases between the germline ends. CDR1 and CDR2 from the germline V gene are SGHAT and FQDESV (reference sequence). The CDR3 DNA follows: TGTGCCAGCAGCCCGGGGACGGGTGGTTCACCCCTCCACTTT. Its translation: CASSPGTGGSPLHF. Variable domain in full (rest from reference TRBV11-1 and TRBJ1-6): EAEVAQSPRYKITEKSQAVAFWCDPISGHATLYWYRQILGQGPELLVQFQDESVVDDSQLPKDRFSAERLKGVDSTLKIQPAELGDSAMYLCASSPGTGGSPLHFGNGTRLTVT.

The CDR3 here is CASSKLKRRGNQPQHF. For the CDR3, the DNA is TGTGCCAGCAGCAAACTCAAAAGACGGGGCAATCAGCCCCAGCATTTT. V gene TRBV21-1 combines with J gene TRBJ1-5. TRBV21-1 is shown as a pseudogene. The CDR3 is made up of 16 amino acids.

The chain joins TRBV4-2 to TRBJ1-2; 7 positions agree with TRBD1. The length of the CDR3 is 15 residues. Germline values: CDR1 LGHNA, CDR2 YNFKEQ. Trimming at V came to 4 bases and at J to 4 bases, leaving 9 bases not matched to a gene. The CDR3 sequence: CASSPDSDRFYGYTF. The CDR3 coding sequence is TGTGCCAGCAGCCCGGATTCGGACAGGTTCTATGGCTACACCTTC.

This chain links TRBV10-3 with TRBJ2-3, with D tentatively TRBD1 or TRBD2 (5 bases each). CDR1 and CDR2 (germline): ENHRY, SYGVKD. The CDR3 is made up of 15 amino acids. Trimming pared 3 bases from V and 1 base from J, leaving 11 bases between. For the CDR3, the DNA is TGTGCCATCAGTGACGGGACCTCGGGCACAGATACGCAGTATTTT. This sequence encodes CAISDGTSGTDTQYF.

This chain uses TRBV5-4 with TRBJ2-1, with D perhaps TRBD2 (6 bases). The CDR3 sequence is 15 residues long. Germline V gene lookup returns CDR1 SGHNT and CDR2 YYREEE (reference sequence). Trimming took off 0 bases at V and 2 bases at J, with 9 bases between the two ends. CDR3 nucleotides: TGTGCCAGCAGCTTGGCCGCGGGAACCTACAATGAGCAGTTCTTC. This encodes CASSLAAGTYNEQFF.

The V call is TRBV9, the J call TRBJ1-1; 7 bases align to TRBD1. This CDR3 spans 15 amino acids. V lost 5 bases, J lost 4 bases, and 11 bases stayed unmatched. Germline V gene sequence: CDR1 SGDLS, CDR2 YYNGEE. The CDR3 spells CASRATGSAGTEAFF. The CDR3 DNA reads TGTGCCAGCAGGGCGACAGGGAGTGCGGGCACTGAAGCTTTCTTT.

This clone was detected only once. The chain links TRBV4-1 to TRBJ1-2; TRBD1 is a possible D gene (6 bases). Germline loops: CDR1 MGHRA, CDR2 YSYEKL. The CDR3 has 16 amino acids. Trimming stripped 1 base from V and 0 bases from J, with 12 bases between. The CDR3 DNA sequence: TGCGCCAGCAGCCAAGGGGGGGCCTTAGCTAACTATGGCTACACCTTC. Amino acids: CASSQGGALANYGYTF.

The rearrangement links TRBV5-5 to TRBJ2-3; TRBD2 agrees at 13 bases. V lost 4 bases, J lost 5 bases, and 7 bases stayed unmatched. Germline V gene sequence: CDR1 SGHKS, CDR2 YYEKEE (reference sequence). The length of the CDR3 is 16 residues. CDR3 sequence: CASSGAGTSGVDTQYF. The CDR3 DNA is TGTGCCAGCAGCGGGGCCGGGACTAGCGGGGTAGATACGCAGTATTTT.

The J gene is TRBJ1-6, the V gene TRBV9; D is possibly TRBD1 (5 bases). Germline-derived CDR1 and CDR2 are SGDLS and YYNGEE. The CDR3 runs to 14 residues. The V end was cut by 3 bases, the J end by 4 bases, with 8 bases between. DNA for the CDR3: TGTGCCAGCAGCGACGGGACTTATAATTCACCCCTCCACTTT. Translated, it gives CASSDGTYNSPLHF.

This clone was picked up a small number of times. This rearrangement joins TRBV5-1 to TRBJ2-5; maybe TRBD1 (6 bases). The ends were cut back, 5 bases at V and 1 base at J, with 15 bases in the middle. The CDR3 is made up of 15 amino acids. The germline V gene has CDR1 SGHRS and CDR2 YFSETQ. CDR3 region: CASSYVTGLQETQYF. The CDR3 nucleotides are TGCGCCAGCAGTTACGTTACAGGGCTCCAAGAGACCCAGTACTTC.

The chain combines TRBV5-1 with TRBJ1-2; D gene unclear. Germline V CDR1 and CDR2: SGHRS, YFSETQ. There are 12 residues in the CDR3. Trimming removed 5 bases from V and 3 bases from J, with 8 bases in between. The CDR3 DNA reads as TGCGCCAGCAGGACTGGGGACTATGGCTACACCTTC. Translating it yields CASRTGDYGYTF.

The rearrangement links TRBV5-6 to TRBJ2-7; perhaps TRBD1 as D (6 bases). CDR1 is SGHDT, CDR2 YYEEEE, per germline. The V end lost 7 bases, the J end lost 2 bases, and 16 bases lay between the germline ends. The CDR3 loop spans 14 amino acids. The CDR3 loop reads CASQIRGETYEQYF. The CDR3 DNA reads as TGTGCCAGCCAAATCAGGGGTGAAACCTACGAGCAGTACTTC.

This clone was counted a few times. This sequence joins TRBV30 and TRBJ1-2, with 7 bases matching TRBD1. The CDR3 totals 15 residues. Germline V gives CDR1 GTSNPN, CDR2 SVGIG (reference sequence). The V and J ends lost 2 bases and 7 bases, in that order; junction bases with no gene match: 13. CDR3 sequence: CAWSRLRDRTGGYTF. The CDR3 bases are TGTGCCTGGAGTCGCCTTCGGGACAGAACGGGTGGCTACACCTTC.

V usage is TRBV19 and J usage is TRBJ2-7; 9 nucleotides match TRBD1. Germline CDR1 reads LNHDA; CDR2 reads SQIVND (reference sequence). J lost 0 bases, V lost 3 bases, and 3 bases had no gene match. The CDR3 covers 15 residues. CDR3 coding DNA: TGTGCCAGTAGTATTGAGACAGGGGGCTCCTACGAGCAGTACTTC. It translates to CASSIETGGSYEQYF.